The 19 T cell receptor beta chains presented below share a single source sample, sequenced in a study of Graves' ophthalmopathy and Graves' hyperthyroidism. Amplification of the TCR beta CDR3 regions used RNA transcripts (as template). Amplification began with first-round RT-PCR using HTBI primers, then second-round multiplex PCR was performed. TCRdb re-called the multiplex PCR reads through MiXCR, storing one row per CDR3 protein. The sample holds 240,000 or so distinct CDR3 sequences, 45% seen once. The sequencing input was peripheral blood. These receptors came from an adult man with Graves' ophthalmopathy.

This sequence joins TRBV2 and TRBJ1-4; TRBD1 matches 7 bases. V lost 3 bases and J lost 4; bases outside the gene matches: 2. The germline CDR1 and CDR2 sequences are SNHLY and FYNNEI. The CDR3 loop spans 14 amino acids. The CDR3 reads CASSEGQYNEKLFF. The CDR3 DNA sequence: TGTGCCAGCAGTGAGGGACAGTATAATGAAAAACTGTTTTTT.

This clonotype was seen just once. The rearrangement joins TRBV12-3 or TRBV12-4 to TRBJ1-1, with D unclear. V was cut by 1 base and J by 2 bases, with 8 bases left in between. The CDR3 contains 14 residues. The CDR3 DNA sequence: TGTGCCAGCAGTTTAGGGTGGTGTAACACTGAAGCTTTCTTT. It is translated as CASSLGWCNTEAFF.

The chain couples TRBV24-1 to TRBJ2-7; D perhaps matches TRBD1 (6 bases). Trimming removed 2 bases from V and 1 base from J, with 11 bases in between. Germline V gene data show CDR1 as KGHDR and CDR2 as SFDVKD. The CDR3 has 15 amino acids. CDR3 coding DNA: TGTGCCACCAGTGATTCCTCTAGGGGGTCCTACGAGCAGTACTTC. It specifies CATSDSSRGSYEQYF.

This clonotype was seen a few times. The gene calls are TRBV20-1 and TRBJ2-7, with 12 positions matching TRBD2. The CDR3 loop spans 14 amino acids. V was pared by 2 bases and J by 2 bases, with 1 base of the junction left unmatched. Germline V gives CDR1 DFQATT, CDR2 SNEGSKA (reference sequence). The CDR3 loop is CSARSSGRAYEQYF. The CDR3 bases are TGCAGTGCTAGATCTAGCGGGAGGGCCTACGAGCAGTACTTC.

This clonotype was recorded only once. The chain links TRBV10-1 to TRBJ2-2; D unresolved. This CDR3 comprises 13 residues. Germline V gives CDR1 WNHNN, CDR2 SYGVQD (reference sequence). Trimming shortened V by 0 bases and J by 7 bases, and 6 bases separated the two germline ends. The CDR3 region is CASSESMLGELFF. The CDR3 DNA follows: TGCGCCAGCAGTGAGTCGATGCTCGGGGAGCTGTTTTTT.

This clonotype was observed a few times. The DNA for the CDR3 is TGTGCCAGCAGCCCTTTACAGGGGGAGGCTGAAGCTTTCTTT. Protein product: CASSPLQGEAEAFF. This chain joins TRBV7-6 and TRBJ1-1; 8 bases agree with TRBD1. The V and J ends lost 5 bases and 6 bases, in that order; junction bases with no gene match: 8. The CDR3 has 14 amino acids. Germline V gene data show CDR1 as SGHVS and CDR2 as FNYEAQ.

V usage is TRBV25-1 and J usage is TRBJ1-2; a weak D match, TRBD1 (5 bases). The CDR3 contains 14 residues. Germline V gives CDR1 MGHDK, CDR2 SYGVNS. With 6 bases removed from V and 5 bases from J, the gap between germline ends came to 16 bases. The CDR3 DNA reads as TGTGCCAGCAGCGCTAGAGGCAGGGTATATGGCTACACCTTC. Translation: CASSARGRVYGYTF.

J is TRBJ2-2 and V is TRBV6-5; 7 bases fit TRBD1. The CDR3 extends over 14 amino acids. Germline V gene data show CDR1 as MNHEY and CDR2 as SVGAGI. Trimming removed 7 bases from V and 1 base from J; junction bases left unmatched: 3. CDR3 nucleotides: TGTGCCAGCACTAGACAGGGGAACACCGGGGAGCTGTTTTTT. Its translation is CASTRQGNTGELFF.

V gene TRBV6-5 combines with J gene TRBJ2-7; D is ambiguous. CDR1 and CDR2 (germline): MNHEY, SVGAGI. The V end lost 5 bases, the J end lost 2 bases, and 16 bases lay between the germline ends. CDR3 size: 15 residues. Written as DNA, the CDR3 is TGTGCCAGCAGTGGATCCGAAATCCTACCCTACGAGCAGTACTTC. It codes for CASSGSEILPYEQYF.

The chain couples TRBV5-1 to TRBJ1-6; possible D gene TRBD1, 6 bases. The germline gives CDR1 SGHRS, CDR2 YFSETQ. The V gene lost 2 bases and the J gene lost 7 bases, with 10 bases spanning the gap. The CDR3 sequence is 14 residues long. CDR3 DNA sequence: TGCGCCAGCAGCTTCAGGGGTTCGAATTCACCCCTCCACTTT. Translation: CASSFRGSNSPLHF.

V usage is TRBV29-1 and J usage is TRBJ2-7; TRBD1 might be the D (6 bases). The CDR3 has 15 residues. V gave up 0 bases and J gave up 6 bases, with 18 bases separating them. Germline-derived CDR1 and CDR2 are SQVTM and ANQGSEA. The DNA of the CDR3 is TGCAGCGTTGAAGATAGCTCAGGGGCTGTTGGCGAGCAGTACTTC. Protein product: CSVEDSSGAVGEQYF.

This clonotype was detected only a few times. The DNA for the CDR3 is TGTGCCAGCTCCGACTCGATACAAGAGACCCAGTACTTC. As protein: CASSDSIQETQYF. V usage is TRBV9 and J usage is TRBJ2-5; D is ambiguous. Germline V gene data show CDR1 as SGDLS and CDR2 as YYNGEE. The ends were cut back, 7 bases at V and 2 bases at J, with 12 bases in the middle. The CDR3 extends over 13 amino acids.

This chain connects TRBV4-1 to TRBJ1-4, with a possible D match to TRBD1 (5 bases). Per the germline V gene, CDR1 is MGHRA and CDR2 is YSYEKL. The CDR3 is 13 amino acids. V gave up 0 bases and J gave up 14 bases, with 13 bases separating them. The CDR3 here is CASSQDLGRDLFF. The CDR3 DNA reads TGCGCCAGCAGCCAAGATTTAGGCAGGGACCTGTTTTTT.

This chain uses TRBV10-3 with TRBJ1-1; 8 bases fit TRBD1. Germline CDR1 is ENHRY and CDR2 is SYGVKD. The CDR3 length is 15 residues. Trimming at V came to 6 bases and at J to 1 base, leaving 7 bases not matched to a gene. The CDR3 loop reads CAIRGAGTGNTEAFF. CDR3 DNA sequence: TGTGCCATCAGGGGCGCCGGGACAGGGAACACTGAAGCTTTCTTT.

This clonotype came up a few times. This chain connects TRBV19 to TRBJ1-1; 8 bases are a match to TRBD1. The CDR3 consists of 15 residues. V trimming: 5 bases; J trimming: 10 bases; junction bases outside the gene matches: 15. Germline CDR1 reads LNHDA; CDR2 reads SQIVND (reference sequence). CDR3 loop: CASSSQGQGINGAFF. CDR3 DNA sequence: TGTGCCAGTAGTTCCCAAGGACAGGGAATTAATGGAGCTTTCTTT.

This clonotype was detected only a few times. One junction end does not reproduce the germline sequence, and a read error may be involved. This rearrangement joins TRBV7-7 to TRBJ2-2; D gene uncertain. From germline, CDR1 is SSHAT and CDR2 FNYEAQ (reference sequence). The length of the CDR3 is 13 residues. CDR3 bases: TGTGCTAGCAGCTCCGTATGGGCCGGGGAGCTGTTTTTT. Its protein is CASSSVWAGELFF. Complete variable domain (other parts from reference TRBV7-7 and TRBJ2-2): GAGVSQSPRYKVTKRGQDVTLRCDPISSHATLYWYQQALGQGPEFLTYFNYEAQPDKSGLPSDRFSAERPEGSISTLTIQRTEQRDSAMYRCASSSVWAGELFFGEGSRLTVL.

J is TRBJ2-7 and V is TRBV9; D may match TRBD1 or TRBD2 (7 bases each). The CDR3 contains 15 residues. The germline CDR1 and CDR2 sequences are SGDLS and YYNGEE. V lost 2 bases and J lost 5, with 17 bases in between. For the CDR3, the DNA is TGTGCCAGCAGCGTGGGAGGGGGCGAAGGGGACGAGCAGTACTTC. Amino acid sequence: CASSVGGGEGDEQYF.

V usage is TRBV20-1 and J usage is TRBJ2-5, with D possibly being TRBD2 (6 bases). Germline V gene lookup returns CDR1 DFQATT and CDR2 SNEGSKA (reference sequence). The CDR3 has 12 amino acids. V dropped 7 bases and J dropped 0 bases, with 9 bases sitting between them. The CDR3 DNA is TGCAGTGGGGAGGTGGACCAAGAGACCCAGTACTTC. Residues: CSGEVDQETQYF.

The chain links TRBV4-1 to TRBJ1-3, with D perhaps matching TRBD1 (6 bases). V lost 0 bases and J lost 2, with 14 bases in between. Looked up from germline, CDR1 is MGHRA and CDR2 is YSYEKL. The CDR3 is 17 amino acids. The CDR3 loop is CASSQDQGFRAGNTIYF. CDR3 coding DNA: TGCGCCAGCAGCCAAGATCAGGGGTTTAGGGCTGGAAACACCATATATTTT.